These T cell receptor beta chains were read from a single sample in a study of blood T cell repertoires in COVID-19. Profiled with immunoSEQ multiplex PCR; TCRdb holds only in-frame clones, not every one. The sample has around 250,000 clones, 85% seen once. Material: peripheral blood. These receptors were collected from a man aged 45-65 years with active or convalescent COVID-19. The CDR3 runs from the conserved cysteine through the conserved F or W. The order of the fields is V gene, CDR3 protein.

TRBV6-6	CASSYRFGQMNTEAFF
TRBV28	CASRAGAGEQYF
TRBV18	CASSQGQNGELFF
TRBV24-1	CATSDGTYNEQFF
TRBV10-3	CAISVGGNTGELFF
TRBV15	CATSPSGRQSDTQYF
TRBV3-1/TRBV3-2	CASSQSYGNPSGKNIQYF
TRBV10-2	CATAMSTEAFF
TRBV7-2	CASSLARGSGNTIYF
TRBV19	CASSMAGAQYF
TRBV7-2	CASRLSGTGSGQYF
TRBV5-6	CASSIRVYEQFF
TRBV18	CASSPSQGPGDTQYF
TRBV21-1	CASSKGARGRETQYF
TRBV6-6	CASSYPGVSGNTIYF
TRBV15	CATSRVQGNSPLHF
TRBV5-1	CASSGNSGANVLTF
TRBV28	CASSSSTGHNNEQFF
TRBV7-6	CASSLAGSGIPYEQFF
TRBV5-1	CASSRGDREPSGYGYTF
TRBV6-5	CASGSDQPQHF
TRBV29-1	CSAKTGTNEKLFF
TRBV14	CASSQGTQTGTSGTRISYEQYF
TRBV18	CASSPFGGSGANVLTF
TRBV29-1	CSVLGAWGGTEAFF
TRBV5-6	CASSSPTLSGTEAFF
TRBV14	CASSQVQQRGYTF
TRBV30	CAWMFREETQYF
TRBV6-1	CASSEATGWAGNTIYF
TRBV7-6	CASSFGTRETQYF
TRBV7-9	CASSLGSEGARGYTF
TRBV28	CASRPDRGNLYEQYF
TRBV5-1	CASSFTVPSGTEAFF
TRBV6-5	CASSFGQGGNTIYF
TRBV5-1	CASSLAFSGGLGSGANVLTF
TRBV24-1	CATSDSGQANPYEQYF
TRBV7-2	CASSFSSRGISYGYTF
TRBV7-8	CASSPPREETQYF
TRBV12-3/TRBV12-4	CASSRDEGTEAFF
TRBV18	CASSPLSLQGNIQYF
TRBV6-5	CASLVELGAPAGYTF
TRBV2	CASTSGRSYEQYF
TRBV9	CASSVGTGVNQPQHF
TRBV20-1	CSASDHTGSVGYTF
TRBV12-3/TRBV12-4	CASSRGPYEQYF
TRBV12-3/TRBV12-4	CASSLYNEQFF
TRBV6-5	CASRSDRGTGEKLFF
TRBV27	CASSSAGTTNYEQYF
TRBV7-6	CASSPLAGIPYEQYF
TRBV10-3	CAISESSGRGYNEQFF
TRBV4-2	CASSQVASGNSYEQYF
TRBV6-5	CASRPSRRYQPQHF
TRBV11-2	CASSPLRTADNSPLHF
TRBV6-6	CASSREVGASRTGELFF
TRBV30	CAWRASGTNNSPLHF
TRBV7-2	CASSQEGLTYEQYF
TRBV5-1	CASSLAVGPNYGYTF
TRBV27	CASSHRPGGSGHYEQYF
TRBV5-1	CASSLSAGGGSGANVLTF
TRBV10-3	CAIQQGAWGTGELFF